This T cell receptor beta chain was found in a study of CD8 T cells in Susac syndrome. Whole-study context: Of the sequenced Susac syndrome patients, about six had active disease and eight were in remission. General observations from the study: The greatest CD8+ clonal expansion in Susac occurred in TEMRA cells and in active patients.

RNA, at about 0.45 to 1 ug, was reverse transcribed with random hexamers. TCRdb re-called the immunoSEQ multiplex PCR reads through MiXCR, storing one row per CDR3 protein. The sample contains tens of thousands of distinct CDR3 sequences, 96% of which appear only once. FACS was used to enrich TEMRA cells, whereas the CD8+ and CD4+ T cells were obtained by negative isolation. Note on this clonotype: The antigen is undetermined.

The sequencing sample was made of CD8+ T cells from PBMCs. The receptor comes from a human donor with Susac syndrome.

As DNA, the CDR3 is TGCAGTGCGAGTGCCGGGACAGGGGTTGGGTGGGAAAAACTGTTTTTT. It is translated as CSASAGTGVGWEKLFF. J is TRBJ1-4 and V is TRBV20-1, with TRBD1 matching 10 bases. CDR1 is DFQATT and CDR2 is SNEGSKA in the germline V gene (reference sequence). With 6 bases clipped from V and 8 bases from J, the junction kept 15 bases outside the gene matches. The CDR3 extends over 16 amino acids.